The T cell receptor (beta chain) described here comes from a study of cytomegalovirus exposure and HLA in healthy donors. Method: immunoSEQ multiplex PCR; TCRdb's copy keeps in-frame clones and lacks some. Of 300,000 to 350,000 clones in the sample, roughly 90% are singletons; the top ten hold around 0.88%. V dropped 1 base and J dropped 3; count of bases not matched to a gene: 7. Per germline, CDR1 MNHEY and CDR2 SMNVEV (reference sequence). The CDR3 spans 16 residues. The sequenced sample was PBMCs. The sequence derives from a man aged 30 to 45 in good health and CMV-seronegative. V and J are TRBV27 and TRBJ2-7; 9 bases agree with TRBD1. This chain's CDR3 is CASSLFNGQGYYEQYF. In DNA, the CDR3 is TGTGCCAGCAGTTTATTTAACGGACAGGGGTACTACGAGCAGTACTTC.